This T cell receptor (beta chain) comes out of a study of Ad26.COV2.S vaccination and SARS-CoV-2 variants. V gave up 8 bases and J gave up 5 bases, with 10 bases separating them. Germline CDR1 reads SNHLY; CDR2 reads FYNNEI. This CDR3 is 11 amino acids long. Assay used: immunoSEQ multiplex PCR; TCRdb lists only in-frame clones, some missing. Of hundreds of thousands of clones in the sample, approximately 87% were seen once. Indicated treatment: around 19 received Ad26.COV2.S at low or high dose, single or two shots; about 5 received placebo; per-sample allocation not given. Collection of the samples took place on day 63 after the first injection of vaccine or placebo. This adult donor, from Boston, was 18-55 years old.

The chain links TRBV2 to TRBJ2-7, with D possibly matching TRBD2 (5 bases). Sequenced here: peripheral blood, sampled in a trial of Ad26.COV2.S vaccine versus placebo. The source is a person aged 18 to 65 who received the Ad26.COV2.S COVID-19 vaccine or a placebo. CDR3 DNA: TGTGCCAGCCGAACGGGGAACGAGCAGTACTTC. The encoded protein is CASRTGNEQYF.